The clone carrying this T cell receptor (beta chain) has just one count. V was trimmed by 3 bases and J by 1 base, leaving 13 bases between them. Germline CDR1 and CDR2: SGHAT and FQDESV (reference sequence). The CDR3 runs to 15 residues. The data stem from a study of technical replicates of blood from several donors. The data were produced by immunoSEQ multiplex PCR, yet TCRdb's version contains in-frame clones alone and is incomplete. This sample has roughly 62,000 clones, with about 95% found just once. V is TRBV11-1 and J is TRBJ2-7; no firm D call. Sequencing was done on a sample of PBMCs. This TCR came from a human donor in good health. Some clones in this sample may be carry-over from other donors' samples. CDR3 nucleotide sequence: TGTGCCAGCAGCTTGTCGAGAGTAGTGTCCTACGAGCAGTACTTC. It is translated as CASSLSRVVSYEQYF.